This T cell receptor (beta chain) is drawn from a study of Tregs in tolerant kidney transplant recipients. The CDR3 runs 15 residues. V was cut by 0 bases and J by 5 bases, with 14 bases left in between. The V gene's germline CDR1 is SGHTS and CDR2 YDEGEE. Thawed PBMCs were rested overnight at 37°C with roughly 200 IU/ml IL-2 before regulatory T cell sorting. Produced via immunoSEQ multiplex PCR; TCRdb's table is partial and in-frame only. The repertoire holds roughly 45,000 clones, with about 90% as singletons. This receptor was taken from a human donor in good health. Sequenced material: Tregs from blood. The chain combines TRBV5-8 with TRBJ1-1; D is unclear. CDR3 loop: CASSLVGRVATEAFF. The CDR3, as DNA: TGTGCCAGCAGCTTGGTCGGACGCGTCGCGACTGAAGCTTTCTTT.